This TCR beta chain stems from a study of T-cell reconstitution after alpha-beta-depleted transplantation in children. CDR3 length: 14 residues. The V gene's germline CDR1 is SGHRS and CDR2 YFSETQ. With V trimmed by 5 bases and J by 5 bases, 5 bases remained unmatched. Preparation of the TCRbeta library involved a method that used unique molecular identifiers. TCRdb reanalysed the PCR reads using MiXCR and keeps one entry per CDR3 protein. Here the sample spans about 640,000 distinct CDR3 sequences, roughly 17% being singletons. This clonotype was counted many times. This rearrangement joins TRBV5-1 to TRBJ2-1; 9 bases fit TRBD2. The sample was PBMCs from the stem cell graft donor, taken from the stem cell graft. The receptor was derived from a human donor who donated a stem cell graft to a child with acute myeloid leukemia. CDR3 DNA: TGCGCCAGCAGGAGACTAGCGGCGGACAATGAGCAGTTCTTC. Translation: CASRRLAADNEQFF.